The next 27 T cell receptor beta chains were all read from a single sample in a study of blood T cells in healthy people across ages. It was with a sample-barcoded 5' primer and a J-beta primer mix that a second PCR of roughly 7 to 12 cycles was run. TCRdb re-called the 5' RACE reads through MiXCR, storing one row per CDR3 protein. The data show around 280,000 distinct CDR3 sequences, roughly 27% seen once. The specimen was blood. The receptor source for this set is a woman in her sixties or seventies in good health.

V gene TRBV7-2 combines with J gene TRBJ2-5, with D possibly being TRBD1 or TRBD2 (5 bases each). TRBJ2-7 matches the DNA end more closely, so the J call is doubtful. Germline lookup yields CDR1 SGHTA and CDR2 FQGNSA. This CDR3 has 15 residues. In nucleotides, the CDR3 is TGTGCCAGCAGCTATACCCCGGGACGTAGCTACGAGCAGTACTTC. It encodes CASSYTPGRSYEQYF.

The sample holds a few counts of this clonotype. The chain links TRBV9 to TRBJ2-1; D call uncertain. Germline V gives CDR1 SGDLS, CDR2 YYNGEE. Trimming removed 0 bases from V and 4 bases from J, with 17 bases in between. The CDR3 is 17 amino acids. The CDR3 spells CASSVEVNPPTYNEQFF. The CDR3 nucleotides are TGTGCCAGCAGCGTAGAGGTAAACCCTCCTACATACAATGAGCAGTTCTTC.

The chain links TRBV5-1 to TRBJ2-2, with 8 bases aligning to TRBD1. Germline CDR1 reads SGHRS; CDR2 reads YFSETQ. V gave up 0 bases and J gave up 5 bases; unmatched junction bases: 0. This CDR3 is 14 amino acids long. The CDR3 region has the DNA TGCGCCAGCAGCTTGGGGACAGGGACCGGGGAGCTGTTTTTT. It translates to CASSLGTGTGELFF. The full variable domain, with the rest looked up from reference TRBV5-1 and TRBJ2-2, is KAGVTQTPRYLIKTRGQQVTLSCSPISGHRSVSWYQQTPGQGLQFLFEYFSETQRNKGNFPGRFSGRQFSNSRSEMNVSTLELGDSALYLCASSLGTGTGELFFGEGSRLTVL.

There are many counts of this clonotype. The rearrangement joins TRBV2 to TRBJ2-5, with no clear D. The DNA end is a closer match to TRBJ2-7, so the J assignment may be wrong. The CDR3 is 14 residues long. Germline V CDR1 and CDR2: SNHLY, FYNNEI. The CDR3 DNA is TGTGCCAGCAGTGATTACAGAAACTCCTACGAGCAGTACTTC. Translation gives CASSDYRNSYEQYF.

The chain couples TRBV29-1 to TRBJ2-5; TRBD2 matches 13 bases. The junction had 3 bases not matched to a gene; V was cut back by 4 bases and J by 4 bases. This CDR3 is 14 amino acids long. Germline CDR1 is SQVTM and CDR2 is ANQGSEA. The CDR3 is CSVGGTSGIETQYF. As DNA, the CDR3 is TGCAGCGTTGGCGGGACTAGCGGGATAGAGACCCAGTACTTC.

This clonotype turned up a few times. V is TRBV20-1 and J is TRBJ2-3, with unresolved D. Germline lookup yields CDR1 DFQATT and CDR2 SNEGSKA (reference sequence). V gave up 7 bases and J gave up 1 base, with 12 bases separating them. The CDR3 contains 13 residues. The CDR3 is CSVFPGGTDTQYF. CDR3 DNA sequence: TGCAGTGTTTTCCCAGGAGGCACAGATACGCAGTATTTT.

The chain joins TRBV28 to TRBJ2-7, with 9 bases matching TRBD2. The trim removed 8 bases at V and 4 bases at J, leaving 9 bases unmatched. CDR3 length: 14 residues. Germline V gives CDR1 MDHEN, CDR2 SYDVKM. In nucleotides, the CDR3 is TGTGCCAGCGCCTACATAGCGGGAGAGTACGAGCAGTACTTC. Translation gives CASAYIAGEYEQYF.

This clonotype was seen a handful of times. This rearrangement joins TRBV10-3 to TRBJ2-5; TRBD2 matches 9 bases. The DNA end is more similar to TRBJ2-1, so the J call may be wrong. The CDR3 contains 13 residues. Germline V CDR1 and CDR2: ENHRY, SYGVKD. CDR3 sequence: CAISGTSANEQFF. The CDR3 nucleotides read TGTGCCATCAGTGGGACTAGCGCCAATGAGCAGTTCTTC.

This clonotype has more than one count but fewer than ten. The rearrangement links TRBV20-1 to TRBJ2-7; D is undetermined. Germline assignment: CDR1 DFQATT and CDR2 SNEGSKA (reference sequence). Trimming removed 7 bases from V and 4 bases from J, with 11 bases in between. CDR3 length equals 11 residues. CDR3 sequence reads: CSVQDGYEQYF. CDR3 coding DNA: TGCAGTGTCCAAGACGGTTACGAGCAGTACTTC.

The rearrangement links TRBV28 to TRBJ2-3, with D possibly TRBD2 on 5 matching bases. Between the trimmed V and J ends, which lost 2 bases and 1 base, there was a span of 16 bases. Germline V CDR1 and CDR2: MDHEN, SYDVKM. The CDR3 loop spans 17 amino acids. CDR3: CASSLIGLDEGTDTQYF. CDR3 bases: TGTGCCAGCAGTTTAATCGGACTCGACGAAGGCACAGATACGCAGTATTTT.

The chain joins TRBV7-8 to TRBJ2-1; TRBD2 matches at 9 bases. The J call may be incorrect, as the DNA end agrees better with TRBJ2-7. The CDR3 contains 18 residues. Germline V gives CDR1 SGHVS, CDR2 FQNEAQ. CDR3 sequence reads: CASNRDRARSGSGYEQYF. The CDR3 DNA reads TGTGCCAGCAACAGGGACAGAGCCCGTAGCGGGAGCGGATACGAGCAGTACTTC.

Only one count was recorded for this clonotype. The chain links TRBV20-1 to TRBJ2-3, with TRBD1 matching 11 bases. The trim removed 1 base at V and 6 bases at J, leaving 6 bases unmatched. Per the germline V gene, CDR1 is DFQATT and CDR2 is SNEGSKA (reference sequence). The CDR3 covers 15 residues. The CDR3 protein is CSARGTGGAMDTQYF. The CDR3 DNA follows: TGCAGTGCTAGAGGGACAGGGGGCGCGATGGATACGCAGTATTTT.

The chain uses TRBV9 and TRBJ2-3; D not certain. The CDR3 has 14 amino acids. Germline CDR1 reads SGDLS; CDR2 reads YYNGEE. Trimming stripped 4 bases from V and 0 bases from J, with 9 bases between. The CDR3 region has the DNA TGTGCCAGCAGCTCCGCAGCCAGCACAGATACGCAGTATTTT. This encodes CASSSAASTDTQYF.

The gene calls are TRBV28 and TRBJ1-5; D not resolved. CDR3 size: 15 residues. CDR1 and CDR2 from the germline V gene are MDHEN and SYDVKM. Trimming removed 7 bases from V and 1 base from J, with 14 bases in between. The CDR3 nucleotides are TGTGCCAGCAACCAGGCAGCCCTAAGCAATCAGCCCCAGCATTTT. Translating gives CASNQAALSNQPQHF. Full variable domain (remainder filled in from reference TRBV28 and TRBJ1-5): DVKVTQSSRYLVKRTGEKVFLECVQDMDHENMFWYRQDPGLGLRLIYFSYDVKMKEKGDIPEGYSVSREKKERFSLILESASTNQTSMYLCASNQAALSNQPQHFGDGTRLSIL.

This clonotype has more than one count but fewer than ten. V is TRBV5-4 and J is TRBJ1-3, with 7 nucleotides matching TRBD1. This CDR3 has 15 amino acids. Looked up from germline, CDR1 is SGHNT and CDR2 is YYREEE (reference sequence). With 4 bases clipped from V and 1 base from J, the junction kept 5 bases outside the gene matches. The CDR3 loop reads CASSPKGQSGNTIYF. In DNA, the CDR3 is TGTGCCAGCAGCCCGAAGGGACAGTCTGGAAACACCATATATTTT. The complete variable domain, with remaining parts taken from reference TRBV5-4 and TRBJ1-3, reads ETGVTQSPTHLIKTRGQQVTLRCSSQSGHNTVSWYQQALGQGPQFIFQYYREEENGRGNFPPRFSGLQFPNYSSELNVNALELDDSALYLCASSPKGQSGNTIYFGEGSWLTVV.

The chain employs TRBV19 and TRBJ2-5; perhaps TRBD2 as D (7 bases). The J call may be mistaken, given a closer DNA end match to TRBJ2-7. CDR1 LNHDA and CDR2 SQIVND come from the germline V gene (reference sequence). The CDR3 is 12 amino acids. CDR3 in DNA: TGTGCCAGTAGTATAAGGGGGGGCGAGCAGTACTTC. This encodes CASSIRGGEQYF.

This clonotype was detected a few times. This chain links TRBV29-1 with TRBJ2-5, with D possibly being TRBD1 or TRBD2 (5 bases each). The end of the DNA fits TRBJ2-7 better, so the J call may be wrong. The length of the CDR3 is 14 residues. Germline lookup yields CDR1 SQVTM and CDR2 ANQGSEA. The CDR3 spells CSVEGGGKSYEQYF. The CDR3 DNA reads as TGCAGCGTTGAAGGTGGGGGAAAATCCTACGAGCAGTACTTC.

The chain recombines TRBV4-2 with TRBJ2-1, with 11 positions matching TRBD2. This CDR3 comprises 18 residues. Germline values: CDR1 LGHNA, CDR2 YNFKEQ. Trimming at V came to 3 bases and at J to 3 bases, leaving 10 bases not matched to a gene. CDR3 protein: CASSQSPETSGIYNEQFF. The CDR3 DNA reads TGTGCCAGCAGCCAGAGCCCAGAGACTAGCGGGATCTACAATGAGCAGTTCTTC.

This sequence joins TRBV7-2 and TRBJ1-2; D gene uncertain. Trimming removed 3 bases at V and 4 bases at J, with 12 bases between. CDR3 length equals 14 residues. The germline gives CDR1 SGHTA, CDR2 FQGNSA. The CDR3 nucleotides read TGTGCCAGCAGCTTCGGCGGGGAGCTCTATGGCTACACCTTC. Translated: CASSFGGELYGYTF.

This clonotype was recorded a few times. V usage is TRBV3-1 and J usage is TRBJ2-5; 8 bases match TRBD2. TRBJ2-7 explains the end of the DNA better; the J call may be wrong. The CDR3 totals 14 residues. Germline CDR1 reads LGHDT; CDR2 reads YNNKEL (reference sequence). CDR3 DNA sequence: TGTGCCAGCAGTCTTACTAGCGGAACCTACGAGCAGTACTTC. It translates to CASSLTSGTYEQYF.

This clonotype occurred many times. This chain joins TRBV28 and TRBJ2-7; the match to TRBD1 covers 8 bases. CDR1 and CDR2 from the germline V gene are MDHEN and SYDVKM. The CDR3 extends over 15 amino acids. Trimming removed 3 bases from V and 2 bases from J; junction bases left unmatched: 6. CDR3 in amino acids: CASSLATGGTYEQYF. Written as DNA, the CDR3 is TGTGCCAGCAGTTTGGCTACAGGGGGGACCTACGAGCAGTACTTC.

This rearrangement joins TRBV29-1 to TRBJ1-1, with D possibly matching TRBD1 (6 bases). V was trimmed by 6 bases and J by 8 bases, leaving 25 bases between them. This CDR3 has 15 residues. Germline V gene data show CDR1 as SQVTM and CDR2 as ANQGSEA. In DNA, the CDR3 is TGCAGCGTGGCCCCCGGGACCTTAGGGGGTTTCGAAGCTTTCTTT. Translation gives CSVAPGTLGGFEAFF.

J is TRBJ1-2 and V is TRBV12-3 or TRBV12-4; TRBD1 agrees at 7 bases. The CDR3 consists of 11 residues. V lost 5 bases and J lost 7; bases outside the gene matches: 1. CDR3 residues: CASSGTAGYTF. CDR3 nucleotide sequence: TGTGCCAGCAGTGGGACAGCTGGCTACACCTTC.

This clonotype was picked up a small number of times. The rearrangement links TRBV24-1 to TRBJ2-1, with 10 bases aligning to TRBD1. This CDR3 comprises 15 residues. V lost 5 bases to trimming and J lost 4 bases; unmatched junction nucleotides: 4. Germline V gene sequence: CDR1 KGHDR, CDR2 SFDVKD. In DNA, the CDR3 is TGTGCCACCAGTGGGACAGGGGGGCGGTACAATGAGCAGTTCTTC. This encodes CATSGTGGRYNEQFF.

The chain employs TRBV7-3 and TRBJ2-1; 8 positions agree with TRBD2. The CDR3 is 16 residues long. Germline V CDR1 and CDR2: SGHTA, FQGTGA. V was clipped by 1 base and J by 6 bases; unmatched bases: 8. The CDR3 is CASSLRSGSIGNEQFF. For the CDR3, the DNA is TGTGCCAGCAGCTTAAGGAGCGGGAGCATTGGCAATGAGCAGTTCTTC. Together with reference TRBV7-3 and TRBJ2-1, the CDR3 gives the full variable domain: GAGVSQTPSNKVTEKGKYVELRCDPISGHTALYWYRQSLGQGPEFLIYFQGTGAADDSGLPNDRFFAVRPEGSVSTLKIQRTERGDSAVYLCASSLRSGSIGNEQFFGPGTRLTVL.

This clonotype was recorded a few times. The rearrangement uses TRBV14 and TRBJ2-1, with D maybe TRBD2 (6 bases). This CDR3 is 14 amino acids long. Germline CDR1 reads SGHDN; CDR2 reads FVKESK. Trimming cost V 1 base and J 6 bases, with 10 bases left between them. CDR3 DNA sequence: TGTGCCAGCAGCCAAGTCACAGCGGGCAATGAGCAGTTCTTC. It translates to CASSQVTAGNEQFF. Looking up the rest from reference TRBV14 and TRBJ2-1 gives the full variable domain: EAGVTQFPSHSVIEKGQTVTLRCDPISGHDNLYWYRRVMGKEIKFLLHFVKESKQDESGMPNNRFLAERTGGTYSTLKVQPAELEDSGVYFCASSQVTAGNEQFFGPGTRLTVL.

The chain couples TRBV9 to TRBJ2-5, with TRBD1 identical over 7 bases. Germline CDR1 and CDR2: SGDLS and YYNGEE. This CDR3 contains 14 residues. V shed 4 bases and J 5 bases; nucleotides not matched to a gene: 8. Written as DNA, the CDR3 is TGTGCCAGCAGCACCAAGACAGGGTCGGAGACCCAGTACTTC. It encodes CASSTKTGSETQYF.